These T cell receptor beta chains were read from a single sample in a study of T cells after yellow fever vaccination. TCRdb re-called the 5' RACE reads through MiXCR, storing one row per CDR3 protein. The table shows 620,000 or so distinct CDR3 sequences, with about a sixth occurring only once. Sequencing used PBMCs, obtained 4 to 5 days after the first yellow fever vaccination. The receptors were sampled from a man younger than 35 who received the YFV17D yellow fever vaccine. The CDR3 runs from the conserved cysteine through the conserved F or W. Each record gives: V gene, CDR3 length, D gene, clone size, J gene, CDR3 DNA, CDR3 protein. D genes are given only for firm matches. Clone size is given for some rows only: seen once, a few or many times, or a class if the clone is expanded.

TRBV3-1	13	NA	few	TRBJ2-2	TGTGCCAGCTGCTACAGGGTCGCCGGGGAGCTGTTTTTT	CASCYRVAGELFF
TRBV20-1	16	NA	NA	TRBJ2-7	TGCAGTGCTAGAGGTATTGGGACCGGACCTTCGGGGGAGCAGTACTTC	CSARGIGTGPSGEQYF
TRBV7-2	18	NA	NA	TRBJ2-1	TGTGCCAGCAGCTTAGCTCCACTCCGGGACACCGTATACAATGAGCAGTTCTTC	CASSLAPLRDTVYNEQFF
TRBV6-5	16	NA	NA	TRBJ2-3	TGTGCCAGCAGTTACTCGAGTAGTCCTAGCACAGATACGCAGTATTTT	CASSYSSSPSTDTQYF
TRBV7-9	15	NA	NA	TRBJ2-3	TGTGCCAGCAGCCTAGAGGACGTTAGCACAGATACGCAGTATTTT	CASSLEDVSTDTQYF
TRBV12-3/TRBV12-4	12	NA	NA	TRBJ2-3	TGTGCCAGCAGGGTAGGGGTCTCGACGCAGTATTTT	CASRVGVSTQYF
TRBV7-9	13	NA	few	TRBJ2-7	TGTGCCAGCAGCCCAGCCATGCCCTACGAGCAGTACTTC	CASSPAMPYEQYF
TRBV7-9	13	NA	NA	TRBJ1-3	TGTGCCTGTCAAACAGGCTCTGGAAACACCATATATTTT	CACQTGSGNTIYF
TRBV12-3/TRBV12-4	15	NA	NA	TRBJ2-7	TGTGCCAGCAGTCCCCTGGGGGCTGCCAGCTACGAGCAGTACTTC	CASSPLGAASYEQYF
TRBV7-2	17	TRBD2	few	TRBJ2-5	TGTGCCAGCAGCTTAGCTGATCCAGCGGGGGGGCTGGAGACCCAGTACTTC	CASSLADPAGGLETQYF
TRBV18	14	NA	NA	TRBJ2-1	TGTGCCAGCTCACCATATCCCAATCCAAATGAGCAGTTCTTC	CASSPYPNPNEQFF
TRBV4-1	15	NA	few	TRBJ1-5	TGCGCCAGCAGCCAGGGGGGTCGTCAGGGCCAGCCCCAGCATTTT	CASSQGGRQGQPQHF
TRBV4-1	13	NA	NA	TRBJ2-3	TGCGCCAGCAGCCAAGATAATCGGGGCACGCAGTATTTT	CASSQDNRGTQYF
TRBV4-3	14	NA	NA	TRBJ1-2	TGCGCCAGCAGCCAAGATAGGATATTCTATGGCTACACCTTC	CASSQDRIFYGYTF
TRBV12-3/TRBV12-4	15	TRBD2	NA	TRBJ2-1	TGTGCCAGCAGGCCACTAGCGGGGGGGCGGGGTGAGCAGTTCTTC	CASRPLAGGRGEQFF
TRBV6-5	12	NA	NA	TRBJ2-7	TGTGCCAGCAGCCAGAGGCCTTACGAGCAGTACTTC	CASSQRPYEQYF
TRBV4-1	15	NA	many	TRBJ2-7	TGCGCCAGCAGCCAGAGAGGAGGGGCCACCTACGAGCAGTACTTC	CASSQRGGATYEQYF
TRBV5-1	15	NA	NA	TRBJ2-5	TGCGCCAGCACCTCCGGGGGATCCCGTGGAGAGACCCAGTACTTC	CASTSGGSRGETQYF
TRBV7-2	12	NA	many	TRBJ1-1	TGTGCCAGCAGCTTCAGGGACCCTGAAGCTTTCTTT	CASSFRDPEAFF
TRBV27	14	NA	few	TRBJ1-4	TGTGCCAGCAGTTCCCGACAGACTAATGAAAAACTGTTTTTT	CASSSRQTNEKLFF
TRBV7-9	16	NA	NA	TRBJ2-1	TGTGCCAGCAGCTCAAAGAGGGCCCTGGCTGAGAATGAGCAGTTCTTC	CASSSKRALAENEQFF
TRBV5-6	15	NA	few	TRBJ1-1	TGTGCCAGCAGCTCCGGACAGCTCATGAACACTGAAGCTTTCTTT	CASSSGQLMNTEAFF
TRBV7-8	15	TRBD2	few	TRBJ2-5	TGTGCCAGCAGCCCAAAGAGACTAGCGCAAGAGACCCAGTACTTC	CASSPKRLAQETQYF
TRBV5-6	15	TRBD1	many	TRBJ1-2	TGTGCCAGCAGCACCGCCGGACAGGGCTACTATGGCTACACCTTC	CASSTAGQGYYGYTF
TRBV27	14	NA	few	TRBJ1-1	TGTGCCAGCAGCGGACCGTGGGGGCAAACTGAAGCTTTCTTT	CASSGPWGQTEAFF
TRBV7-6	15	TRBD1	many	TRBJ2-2	TGTGCCAGCAGCTTAAGGGCAGGGGGCACCGGGGAGCTGTTTTTT	CASSLRAGGTGELFF
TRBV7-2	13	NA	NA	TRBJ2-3	TGTGCCAGCAGCTTAGATATAGCGGATACGCAGTATTTT	CASSLDIADTQYF
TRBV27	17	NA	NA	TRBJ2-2	TGTGCCAGCAGTTCCAGCCCGCCGGGGGTGAACACCGGGGAGCTGTTTTTT	CASSSSPPGVNTGELFF
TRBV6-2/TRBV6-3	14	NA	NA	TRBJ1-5	TGTGCCAGCAGCTCCTTTGGGGCGAATCAGCCCCAGCATTTT	CASSSFGANQPQHF
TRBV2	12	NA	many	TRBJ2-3	TGTGCCAGCAGTGGGGGTTCAGATACGCAGTATTTT	CASSGGSDTQYF
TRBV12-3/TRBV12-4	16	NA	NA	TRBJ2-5	TGTGCCAGCAGTCCCCACACCGGGGGAAACCAAGAGACCCAGTACTTC	CASSPHTGGNQETQYF
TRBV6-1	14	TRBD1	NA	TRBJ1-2	TGTGCCAGCAACCTACAGGGGGCGATTAGAAGCTACACCTTC	CASNLQGAIRSYTF
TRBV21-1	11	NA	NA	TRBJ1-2	TGTGCCAGCAGATCAGGGGGTGGCTACACCTTC	CASRSGGGYTF
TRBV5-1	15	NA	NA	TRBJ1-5	TGCGCCAGCAGCTTGAATGGCAGGGAAAATCAGCCCCAGCATTTT	CASSLNGRENQPQHF
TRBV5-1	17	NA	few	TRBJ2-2	TGCGCCAGCAGCTTGGGGGGAGGTACTCTCATCACCGGGGAGCTGTTTTTT	CASSLGGGTLITGELFF
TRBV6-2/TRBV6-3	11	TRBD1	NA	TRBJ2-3	TGTGCCAGCGGGACAGAGGGACGGCAGTATTTT	CASGTEGRQYF
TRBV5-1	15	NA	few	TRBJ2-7	TGCGCCAGCAGCTTGGGGGGCTGGAGCTCCTACGAGCAGTACTTC	CASSLGGWSSYEQYF
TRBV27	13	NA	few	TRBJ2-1	TGTGCCAGCACCAAGGGCAACCCGAATGAGCAGTTCTTC	CASTKGNPNEQFF
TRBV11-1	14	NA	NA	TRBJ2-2	TGTGCCAGCAGCTTAGTGTACTCCACCGGGGAGCTGTTTTTT	CASSLVYSTGELFF
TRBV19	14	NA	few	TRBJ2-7	TGTGCCAGTAGTATTCGAGGGGTTCTGAACGAGCAGTACTTC	CASSIRGVLNEQYF
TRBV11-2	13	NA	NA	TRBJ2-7	TGTGCCAGCAGATCCAACAGGGTCTACGAGCAGTACTTC	CASRSNRVYEQYF
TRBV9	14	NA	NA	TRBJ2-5	TGTGCCAGCAGCGTAGCTGGGGTGGGGCGGGCTCAGTACTTC	CASSVAGVGRAQYF
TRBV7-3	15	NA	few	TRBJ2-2	TGTGCCAGCAGCTTAACAGGGGCGAGCACCGGGGAGCTGTTTTTT	CASSLTGASTGELFF
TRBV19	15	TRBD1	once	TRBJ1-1	TGTGCCAGTAGCCGGGGGACAGGGGGCAGGGCTGAAGCTTTCTTT	CASSRGTGGRAEAFF
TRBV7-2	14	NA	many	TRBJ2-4	TGTGCCAGCAGCTTAAGCCAGGGCGGAAACATTCAGTACTTC	CASSLSQGGNIQYF
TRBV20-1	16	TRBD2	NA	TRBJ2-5	TGCCGTGCCCTCGAGGAAGCGGGGGCTTTGGGGGAGACCCAGTACTTC	CRALEEAGALGETQYF
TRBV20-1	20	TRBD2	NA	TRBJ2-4	TGCAGTGCTAGAGATCTTTCGGGAAGCGGGGGGGCCCGAGGCAAAAACATTCAGTACTTC	CSARDLSGSGGARGKNIQYF
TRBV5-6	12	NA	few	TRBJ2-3	TGTGCCAGCAGCCACAACCCGGGAGAGCAGTATTTT	CASSHNPGEQYF
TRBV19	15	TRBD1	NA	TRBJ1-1	TGTGCCAGTAGTCTCGGACAGGGTATGAACACTGAAGCTTTCTTT	CASSLGQGMNTEAFF
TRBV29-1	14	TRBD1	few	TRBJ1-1	TGCAGCGTTGAAGATTGGAGGGGGCACACTGAAGCTTTCTTT	CSVEDWRGHTEAFF
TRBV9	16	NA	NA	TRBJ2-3	TGTGCCAGCAGCGAAGACTTCGCCGATAGCACAGATACGCAGTATTTT	CASSEDFADSTDTQYF
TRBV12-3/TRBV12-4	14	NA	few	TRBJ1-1	TGTGCCAGCAGTCATTCCTGGAGGAACACTGAAGCTTTCTTT	CASSHSWRNTEAFF
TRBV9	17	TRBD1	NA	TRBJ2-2	TGTGCCAGCAGTCAGGGGGTGGCAAGAGGAAACACCGGGGAGCTGTTTTTT	CASSQGVARGNTGELFF
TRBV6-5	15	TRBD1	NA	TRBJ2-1	TGTGCCAGCAGTTCCAAGCGGCAGGGGGTCTGGAATCAGTTCTTC	CASSSKRQGVWNQFF